The 3 T cell receptor beta chains reported below all come from one sample, sequenced in a study of CD8 T cells in Susac syndrome. RNA was extracted with the RNeasy kit, and a quantity of about 0.45 to 1 ug was reverse transcribed using random hexamers. TCRdb re-derived calls from the immunoSEQ multiplex PCR reads in MiXCR, one entry per CDR3 protein. The table records roughly 160,000 distinct CDR3 sequences, more than 90% of them present only once. Sequencing was performed on CD4+ T cells from PBMCs. Receptors were obtained from a human donor in good health.

The chain joins TRBV4-3 to TRBJ2-3; the match to TRBD2 covers 8 bases. The CDR3 sequence is 19 residues long. Losses at the gene ends were 0 bases for V and 3 bases for J; bases not matched to a gene: 14. Germline assignment: CDR1 LGHNA and CDR2 YSLEER. The CDR3 DNA reads TGCGCCAGCAGCCAAGAGGCAGCTTCCAGCGGGGGCCGAACAGATACGCAGTATTTT. This gives the protein CASSQEAASSGGRTDTQYF.

The chain is built from TRBV5-8 and TRBJ2-3; D is tentatively TRBD1 or TRBD2 (5 bases each). CDR3 length: 15 amino acids. In germline, CDR1 is SGHTS, CDR2 YDEGEE. V lost 4 bases to trimming and J lost 7 bases, with 19 bases between them. The CDR3 coding sequence is TGTGCCAGCAGCCGCTACGGGGCATACGTAAATACGCAGTATTTT. It is translated as CASSRYGAYVNTQYF.

CDR3 nucleotides: TGTGCCAGCAGTTTAAGACAGGAGTACAATGAGCAGTTCTTC. As protein: CASSLRQEYNEQFF. V is TRBV28 and J is TRBJ2-1, with D possibly TRBD1 on 6 matching bases. V gave up 2 bases and J gave up 4 bases, with 9 bases separating them. The germline gives CDR1 MDHEN, CDR2 SYDVKM. This CDR3 has 14 residues.